The present T cell receptor (beta chain) was sequenced within a study of blood T cell repertoires in COVID-19. Study-wide context: From the United States, Italy and Spain came samples of acute and convalescent COVID-19.

The CDR3 is 14 residues long. Trimming pared 2 bases from V and 0 bases from J, leaving 7 bases between. Germline CDR1 and CDR2: SGHAT and FQNNGV. Generated by immunoSEQ multiplex PCR, the TCRdb table keeps only in-frame clones and is missing some. The sample lists about 79,000 clones; 75% to 90% were seen once. The V call is TRBV11-2, the J call TRBJ1-2; D remains unclear. The TCR originated in a man in his 70s with active or convalescent COVID-19. Sample: peripheral blood. The CDR3 bases are TGTGCCAGCAGCTTAAGTTCAGCTAACTATGGCTACACCTTC. Its protein product is CASSLSSANYGYTF.